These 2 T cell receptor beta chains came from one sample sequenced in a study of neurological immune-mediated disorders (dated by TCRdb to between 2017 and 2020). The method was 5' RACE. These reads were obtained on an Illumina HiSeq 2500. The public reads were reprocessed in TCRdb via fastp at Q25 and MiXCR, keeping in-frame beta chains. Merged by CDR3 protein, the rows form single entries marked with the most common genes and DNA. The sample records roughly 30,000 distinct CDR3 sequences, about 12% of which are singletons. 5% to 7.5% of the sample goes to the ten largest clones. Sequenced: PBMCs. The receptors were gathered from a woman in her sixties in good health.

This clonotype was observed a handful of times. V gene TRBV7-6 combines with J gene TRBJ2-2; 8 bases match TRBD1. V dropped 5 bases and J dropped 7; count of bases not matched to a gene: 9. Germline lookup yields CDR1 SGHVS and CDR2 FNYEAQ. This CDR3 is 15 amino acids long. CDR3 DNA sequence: TGTGCCAGCAGCCGGGACAGGTCCCTCATCGGGGAGCTGTTTTTT. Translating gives CASSRDRSLIGELFF.

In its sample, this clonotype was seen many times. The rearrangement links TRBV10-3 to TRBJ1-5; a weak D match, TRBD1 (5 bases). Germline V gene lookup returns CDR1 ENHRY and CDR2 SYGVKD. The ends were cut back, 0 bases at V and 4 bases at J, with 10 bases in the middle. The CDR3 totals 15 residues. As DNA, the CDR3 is TGTGCCATCAGTGAGTCGGGGGGGACTAATCAGCCCCAGCATTTT. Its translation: CAISESGGTNQPQHF.